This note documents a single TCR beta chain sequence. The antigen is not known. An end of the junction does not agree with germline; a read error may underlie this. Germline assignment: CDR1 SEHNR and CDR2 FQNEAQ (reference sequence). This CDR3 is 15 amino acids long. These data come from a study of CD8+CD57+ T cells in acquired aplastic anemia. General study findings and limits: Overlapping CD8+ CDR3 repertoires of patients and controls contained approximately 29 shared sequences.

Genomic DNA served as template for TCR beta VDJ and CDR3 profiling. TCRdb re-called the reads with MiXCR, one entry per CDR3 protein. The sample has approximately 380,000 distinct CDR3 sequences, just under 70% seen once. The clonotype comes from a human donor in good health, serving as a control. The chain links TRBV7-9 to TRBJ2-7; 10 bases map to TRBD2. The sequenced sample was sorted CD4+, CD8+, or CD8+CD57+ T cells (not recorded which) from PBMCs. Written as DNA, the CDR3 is TGTGCCAGCAGCTTGGTACCAGCGGGGGGGCCTGAGCACTACTTC. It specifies CASSLVPAGGPEHYF.